This T cell receptor beta chain originates from a study of T cells expressing NK-cell markers. Study summary: Cells sorted as CD3+CD56+NKG2C+, CD3+CD56+NKG2C- and CD3+CD56-NKG2C+ T cells supplied the TCR beta repertoires.

Germline V gene data show CDR1 as MNHNS and CDR2 as SASEGT. This CDR3 is 15 amino acids long. UMIs were included in TCR beta cDNA generated by 5'RACE template switching. For each CDR3 protein, TCRdb gives one entry from its re-call of the 5' RACE reads, without DNA. The sample includes almost 450,000 distinct CDR3 sequences. This receptor was obtained from a woman between 18 and 75 years old in good health. This sequence joins TRBV6-1 and TRBJ2-3; TCRdb's D call, TRBD1, is unchecked because there is no DNA. Sample: blood T cells: a sorted CD56 or NKG2C T cell subset, CD4+ or CD8+ T cells, or bulk PBMC T cells (not recorded which). The chain's CDR3 is CASTLGGRSGDTQYF.